Detailed here is one TCR beta chain. What it binds is unknown. V was pared by 6 bases and J by 5 bases, with 7 bases of the junction left unmatched. The CDR3 extends over 15 amino acids. CDR1 is MDHEN and CDR2 is SYDVKM in the germline V gene. The data originate from a study of cytomegalovirus exposure and HLA in healthy donors. Study-wide results and limits: TCR beta sequences reportedly predicted most subjects' HLA-A and HLA-B alleles accurately. Later on, an analysis tied 15,000 or so TCR beta sequences to HLA alleles at 0.05 false discovery rate.

With 60 Vbeta and 13 Jbeta primers, the PCR was carried out. Some clones are missing from TCRdb's copy, which holds only in-frame ones; the method was immunoSEQ multiplex PCR. The data show 90,000 or so clones, with 80% to 90% seen just once and roughly 3.4% held by the top ten. Sequenced material: PBMCs. The receptor's source is a man aged 25-40 years in good health and CMV-seropositive. The chain links TRBV28 to TRBJ1-2; 12 nucleotides agree with TRBD1. The CDR3: CASSTGTGGAYGYTF. The DNA for the CDR3 is TGTGCCAGCAGCACTGGGACAGGGGGCGCTTATGGCTACACCTTC.